This T cell receptor beta chain was sequenced during a study of control samples from healthy donors and cancer patients. The data were produced by immunoSEQ multiplex PCR, yet TCRdb's version contains in-frame clones alone and is incomplete. This table holds 100,000 to 150,000 clones, around 90% found once. The CDR3 consists of 13 residues. CDR1 is MNHNS, CDR2 SASEGT, per germline. Trimming cost V 2 bases and J 7 bases, with 11 bases left between them. The clonotype comes from a man between 18 and 35 years old in good health. The chain uses TRBV6-1 and TRBJ1-2, with D possibly being TRBD1 (6 bases). Material for sequencing was blood. CDR3 DNA: TGTGCCAGCAGTGAAATGGGGGGCTCTGGCTACACCTTC. Translating gives CASSEMGGSGYTF.